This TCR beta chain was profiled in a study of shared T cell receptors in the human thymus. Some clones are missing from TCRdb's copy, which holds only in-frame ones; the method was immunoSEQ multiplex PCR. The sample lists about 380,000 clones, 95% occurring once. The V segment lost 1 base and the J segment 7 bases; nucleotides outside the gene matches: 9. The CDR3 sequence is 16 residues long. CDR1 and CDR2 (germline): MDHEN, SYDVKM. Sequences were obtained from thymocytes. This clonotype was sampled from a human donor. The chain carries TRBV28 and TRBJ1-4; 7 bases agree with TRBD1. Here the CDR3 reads CASSLLCRGSGEKLFF. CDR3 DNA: TGTGCCAGCAGTTTATTGTGCAGGGGGTCCGGTGAAAAACTGTTTTTT.